These T cell receptor beta chains were read from a single sample in a study of glioma-infiltrating T cells. TCRdb re-called the multiplex PCR reads through MiXCR, storing one row per CDR3 protein. The table lists roughly 200,000 distinct CDR3 sequences, roughly 45% of them singletons. The specimen was glioma tissue, nonneoplastic brain tissue, or PBMCs (not recorded which). These TCRs come from a human donor with low-grade glioma or glioblastoma, undergoing nonglioma brain surgery, or in good health (not recorded which). Each CDR3 is given with its conserved first and last residue. Each record gives: J gene, D gene, clone size, V gene, CDR3 DNA, CDR3 protein. D genes are given only for firm matches. Clone size is given for some rows only: seen once, a few or many times, or a class if the clone is expanded.

TRBJ2-1,-,-,TRBV6-6,TGTGCCAGCAGTTACTCGACCGGGAGCGGCTCCTACAATGAGCAGTTCTTC,CASSYSTGSGSYNEQFF
TRBJ2-5,-,many,TRBV28,TGTGCCAGCAGCCTTTCCCTCCAGACCCAGTACTTC,CASSLSLQTQYF
TRBJ2-1,-,-,TRBV19,TGTGCCAGTACCGAGGGCTACAATGAGCAGTTCTTC,CASTEGYNEQFF
TRBJ2-3,-,-,TRBV27,TGTGCCAGCACCATAGGAGATACGCAGTATTTT,CASTIGDTQYF
TRBJ2-2,-,-,TRBV2,TGTGCCAGTCGGACGGTCAGAACAAACACCGGGGAGCTGTTTTTT,CASRTVRTNTGELFF
TRBJ1-5,-,many,TRBV10-3,TGTGCCATCAGTGAAGGGGGCAATCAGCCCCAGCATTTT,CAISEGGNQPQHF
TRBJ2-7,TRBD2,many,TRBV28,TGTGCCAGCATACTAGCGGGAGGATACGAGCAGTACTTC,CASILAGGYEQYF
TRBJ2-1,-,many,TRBV4-1,TGCGCCAGCAGCCAGCTAGCGCATAATGAGCAGTTCTTC,CASSQLAHNEQFF
TRBJ1-2,-,-,TRBV7-2,-,CASTNQTSMYLCASSPGSYGYTF
TRBJ2-5,TRBD2,-,TRBV7-2,TGTGCCAGCAGCCCCAGCGGGGGCGGGAGCCCCGGGACCCAGTACTTC,CASSPSGGGSPGTQYF
TRBJ2-7,TRBD2,-,TRBV20-1,TGCAGTGCTAGAGTAACCGGACTAGCGGGAGTCTACGAGCAGTACTTC,CSARVTGLAGVYEQYF
TRBJ2-5,TRBD1,few,TRBV29-1,TGCAGCGTTCGGGGACAGGGGGCGAGAGGTGGAGAGACCCAGTACTTC,CSVRGQGARGGETQYF
TRBJ2-7,-,-,TRBV11-2,TGTGCCAGCAGCTTAACGGTTAAGCAGTACTTC,CASSLTVKQYF
TRBJ2-3,-,few,TRBV6-4,TGTGCCAGCAGTGAACGGGGGTCAACCGATACGCAGTATTTT,CASSERGSTDTQYF
TRBJ1-5,TRBD1,few,TRBV19,TGTGCCAGTAGTATTGGAACAGGGGTGAATCAGCCCCAGCATTTT,CASSIGTGVNQPQHF
TRBJ1-5,-,-,TRBV7-2,TGTGCTAGCAGCTTAGGGTGGGAGATTAGTCAGCCCCAGCATTTT,CASSLGWEISQPQHF
TRBJ2-3,-,-,TRBV4-1,TGCGCCAGCAGCCAAGACGGGTTTCGGGTAGATACGCAGTATTTT,CASSQDGFRVDTQYF
TRBJ2-7,-,-,TRBV3-1,TGTGCCAGCAGCCCAGAGGGCCAGGGGGGAAAGTCCGAGCAGTACTTC,CASSPEGQGGKSEQYF
TRBJ1-1,-,-,TRBV7-9,TGTGCCAGCAGCACAGGGACCAATGAAGCTTTCTTT,CASSTGTNEAFF
TRBJ2-2,TRBD1,-,TRBV7-9,TGTGCCAGCAGCTTCGACAGGGGGAACACCGGGGAGCTGTTTTTT,CASSFDRGNTGELFF
TRBJ2-7,-,many,TRBV28,TGTGCCAGCAGTCAGACACCTTTCTACGAGCAGTACTTC,CASSQTPFYEQYF
TRBJ2-7,TRBD2,many,TRBV20-1,TGCAGTGCTAGAGATGCTAGCGGGAGGGGGTCCTACGAGCAGTACTTC,CSARDASGRGSYEQYF
TRBJ2-5,-,-,TRBV3-1,TGTGCCAGCAGCGGGGGCCCGGTCGGAGAGACCCAGTACTTC,CASSGGPVGETQYF
TRBJ2-3,-,many,TRBV24-1,TGTGCCACCAGTCTACAGGATACGCAGTATTTT,CATSLQDTQYF
TRBJ2-5,-,many,TRBV27,TGTGCCAGCAGTTTAAGCCAGGCCCAAGGGGCCCAGTACTTC,CASSLSQAQGAQYF
TRBJ2-7,-,-,TRBV19,TGTGCCAGTAGTTACGGGGGAAATGAGCAGTACTTC,CASSYGGNEQYF
TRBJ1-1,-,-,TRBV7-2,TGTGCCAGCAGCTTATATTCGAACACTGAAGCTTTCTTT,CASSLYSNTEAFF
TRBJ2-1,-,-,TRBV2,TGTGCCAGCCTAGCGTACGGTGAGCAGCTCTTC,CASLAYGEQLF
TRBJ2-7,TRBD2,few,TRBV14,TGTGCCAGCAGCCGGACTAGTCCCCCCTACGAGCAGTACTTC,CASSRTSPPYEQYF
TRBJ2-1,-,-,TRBV5-1,TGCGCCAGCAAAGGCGTCTACAATGAGCAGTTCTTC,CASKGVYNEQFF
TRBJ2-5,TRBD2,many,TRBV28,TGTGCCAGCAGTCCTCCACTAGCGGGAGGGCGTACAGAGACCCAGTACTTC,CASSPPLAGGRTETQYF
TRBJ1-1,-,-,TRBV4-1,TGCGCCAGCAGCCAAGATAAGAGAACTGAAGCTTTCTTT,CASSQDKRTEAFF